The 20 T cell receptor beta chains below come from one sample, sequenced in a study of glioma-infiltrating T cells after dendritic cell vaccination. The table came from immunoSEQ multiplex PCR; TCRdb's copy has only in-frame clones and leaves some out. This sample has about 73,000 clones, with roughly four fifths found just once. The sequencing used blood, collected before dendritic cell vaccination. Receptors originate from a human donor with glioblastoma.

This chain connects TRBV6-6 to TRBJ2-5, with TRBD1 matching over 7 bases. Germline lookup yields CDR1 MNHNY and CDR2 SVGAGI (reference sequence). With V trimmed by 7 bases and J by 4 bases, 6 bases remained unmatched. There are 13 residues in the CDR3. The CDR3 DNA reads TGTGCCAGCAAGGGGGCGACGGGAGAGACCCAGTACTTC. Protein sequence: CASKGATGETQYF.

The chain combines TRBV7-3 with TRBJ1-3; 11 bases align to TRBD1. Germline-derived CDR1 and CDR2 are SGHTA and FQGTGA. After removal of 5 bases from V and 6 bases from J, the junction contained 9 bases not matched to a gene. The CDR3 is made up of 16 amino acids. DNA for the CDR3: TGTGCCAGCAGCCCGGGACAGGGGGTCTCCAAAAACACCATATATTTT. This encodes CASSPGQGVSKNTIYF.

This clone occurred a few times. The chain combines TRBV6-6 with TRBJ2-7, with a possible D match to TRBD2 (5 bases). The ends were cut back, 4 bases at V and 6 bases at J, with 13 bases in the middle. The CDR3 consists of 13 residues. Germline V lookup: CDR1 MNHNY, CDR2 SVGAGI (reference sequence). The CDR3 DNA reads TGTGCCAGCAGTTTTGGGTTGCTAGCCGAGCAGTACTTC. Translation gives CASSFGLLAEQYF.

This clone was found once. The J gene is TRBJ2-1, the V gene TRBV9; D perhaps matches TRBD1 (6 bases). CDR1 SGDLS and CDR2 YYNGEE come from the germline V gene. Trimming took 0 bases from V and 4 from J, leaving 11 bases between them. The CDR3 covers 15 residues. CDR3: CASSVEGGSYNEQFF. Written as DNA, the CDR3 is TGTGCCAGCAGCGTAGAAGGGGGTTCATACAATGAGCAGTTCTTC. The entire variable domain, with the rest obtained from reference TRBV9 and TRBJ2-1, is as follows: DSGVTQTPKHLITATGQRVTLRCSPRSGDLSVYWYQQSLDQGLQFLIQYYNGEERAKGNILERFSAQQFPDLHSELNLSSLELGDSALYFCASSVEGGSYNEQFFGPGTRLTVL.

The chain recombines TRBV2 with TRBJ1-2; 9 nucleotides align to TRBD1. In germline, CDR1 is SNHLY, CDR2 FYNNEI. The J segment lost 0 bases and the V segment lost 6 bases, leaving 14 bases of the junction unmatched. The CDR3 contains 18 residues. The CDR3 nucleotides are TGTGCCAGCAGCGACTTCAACAGGGGGCGCGACTCTAACTATGGCTACACCTTC. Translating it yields CASSDFNRGRDSNYGYTF.

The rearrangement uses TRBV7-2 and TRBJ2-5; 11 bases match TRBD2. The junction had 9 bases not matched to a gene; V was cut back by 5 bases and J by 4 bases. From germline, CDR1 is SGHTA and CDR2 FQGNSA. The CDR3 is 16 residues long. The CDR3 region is CASSIPTSGAGETQYF. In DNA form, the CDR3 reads TGTGCCAGCAGCATCCCGACTAGCGGGGCCGGAGAGACCCAGTACTTC.

The CDR3 loop is CACHGEGSYNEQFF. In DNA, the CDR3 is TGTGCCTGCCATGGGGAGGGCTCCTACAATGAGCAGTTCTTC. The rearrangement uses TRBV30 and TRBJ2-1; TRBD2 aligns across 7 bases. The CDR3 loop spans 14 amino acids. After removal of 6 bases from V and 0 bases from J, the junction contained 5 bases not matched to a gene. Germline lookup yields CDR1 GTSNPN and CDR2 SVGIG (reference sequence).

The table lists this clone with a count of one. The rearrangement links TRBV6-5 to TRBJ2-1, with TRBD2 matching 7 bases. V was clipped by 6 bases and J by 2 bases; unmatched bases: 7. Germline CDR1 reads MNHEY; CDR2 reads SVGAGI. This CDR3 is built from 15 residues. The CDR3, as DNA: TGTGCCAGCAGAAAAGGGAGCGGGACCTACAATGAGCAGTTCTTC. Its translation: CASRKGSGTYNEQFF.

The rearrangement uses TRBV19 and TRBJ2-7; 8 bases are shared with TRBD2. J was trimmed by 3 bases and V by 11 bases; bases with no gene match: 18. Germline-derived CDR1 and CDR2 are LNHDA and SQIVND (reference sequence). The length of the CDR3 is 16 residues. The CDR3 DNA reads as TGTGCCCATCCGATCTACGCTAAGCGGGAGTTCTACGAGCAGTACGTC. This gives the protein CAHPIYAKREFYEQYV.

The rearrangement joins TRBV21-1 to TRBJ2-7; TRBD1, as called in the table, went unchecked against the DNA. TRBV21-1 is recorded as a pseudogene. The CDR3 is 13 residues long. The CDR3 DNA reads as TGTGCCAGGTCTCGCCAGGGGTTGTACGAGCAGTACGTC. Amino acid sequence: CARSRQGLYEQYV.

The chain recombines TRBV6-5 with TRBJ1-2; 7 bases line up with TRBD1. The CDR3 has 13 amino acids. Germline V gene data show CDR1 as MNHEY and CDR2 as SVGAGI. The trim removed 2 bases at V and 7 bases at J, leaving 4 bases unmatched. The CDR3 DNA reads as TGTGCCAGCAGTTACGGAGGGGGCGCTGGCTACACCTTC. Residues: CASSYGGGAGYTF.

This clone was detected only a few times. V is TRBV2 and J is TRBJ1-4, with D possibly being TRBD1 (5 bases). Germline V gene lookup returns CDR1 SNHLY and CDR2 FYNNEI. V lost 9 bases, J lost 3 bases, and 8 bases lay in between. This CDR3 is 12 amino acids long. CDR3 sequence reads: CASDSSNEKLFF. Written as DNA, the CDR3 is TGTGCCAGTGACAGCTCTAATGAAAAACTGTTTTTT.

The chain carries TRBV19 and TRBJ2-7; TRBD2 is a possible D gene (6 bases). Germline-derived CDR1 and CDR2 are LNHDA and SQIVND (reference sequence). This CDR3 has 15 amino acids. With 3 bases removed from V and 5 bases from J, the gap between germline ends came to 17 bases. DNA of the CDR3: TGTGCCAGTAGTATCCCCTTACTAGCCTGGGACGAGCAGTACGTC. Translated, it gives CASSIPLLAWDEQYV.

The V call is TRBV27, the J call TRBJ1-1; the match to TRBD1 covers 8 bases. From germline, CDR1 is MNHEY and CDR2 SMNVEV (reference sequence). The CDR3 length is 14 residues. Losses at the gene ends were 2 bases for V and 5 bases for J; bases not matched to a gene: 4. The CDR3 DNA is TGTGCCAGCAGTTTACGACAGGGGATAACTGAAGCTTTCTTT. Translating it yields CASSLRQGITEAFF.

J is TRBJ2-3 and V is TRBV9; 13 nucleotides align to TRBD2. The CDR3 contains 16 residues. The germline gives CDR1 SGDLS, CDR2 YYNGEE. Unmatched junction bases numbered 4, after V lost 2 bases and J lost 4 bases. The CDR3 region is CASSVGTSGISDTQYF. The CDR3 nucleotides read TGTGCCAGCAGCGTGGGGACTAGCGGGATCTCAGATACGCAGTATTTT.

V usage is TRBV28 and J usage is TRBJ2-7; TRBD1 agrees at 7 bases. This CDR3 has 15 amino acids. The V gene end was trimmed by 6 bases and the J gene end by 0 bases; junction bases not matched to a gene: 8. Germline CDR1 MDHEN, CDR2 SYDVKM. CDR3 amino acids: CASRRTTGISYEQYF. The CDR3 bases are TGTGCCAGCAGGAGGACGACAGGGATCTCCTACGAGCAGTACTTC.

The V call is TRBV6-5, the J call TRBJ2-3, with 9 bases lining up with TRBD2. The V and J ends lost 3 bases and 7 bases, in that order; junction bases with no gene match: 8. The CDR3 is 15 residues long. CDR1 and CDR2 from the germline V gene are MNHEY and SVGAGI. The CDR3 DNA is TGTGCCAGCAGTTATCAGGCGGGAGGGGCAAATACGCAGTATTTT. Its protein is CASSYQAGGANTQYF.

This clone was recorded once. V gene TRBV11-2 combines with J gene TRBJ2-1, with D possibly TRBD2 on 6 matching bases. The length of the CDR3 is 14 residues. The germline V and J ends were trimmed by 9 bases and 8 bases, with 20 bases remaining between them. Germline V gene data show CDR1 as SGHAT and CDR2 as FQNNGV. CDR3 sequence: CASNEPTTGDEQFF. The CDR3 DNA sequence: TGTGCCAGTAACGAGCCGACCACGGGGGATGAGCAGTTCTTC. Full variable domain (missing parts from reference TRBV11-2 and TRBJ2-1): EAGVAQSPRYKIIEKRQSVAFWCNPISGHATLYWYQQILGQGPKLLIQFQNNGVVDDSQLPKDRFSAERLKGVDSTLKIQPAKLEDSAVYLCASNEPTTGDEQFFGPGTRLTVL.

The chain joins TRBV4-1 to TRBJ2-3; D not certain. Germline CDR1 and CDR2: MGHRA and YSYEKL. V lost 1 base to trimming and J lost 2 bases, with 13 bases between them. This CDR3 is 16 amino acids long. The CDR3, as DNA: TGCGCCAGCAGCCAAGCAAATCCGAGGATCACAGATACGCAGTATTTT. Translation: CASSQANPRITDTQYF.

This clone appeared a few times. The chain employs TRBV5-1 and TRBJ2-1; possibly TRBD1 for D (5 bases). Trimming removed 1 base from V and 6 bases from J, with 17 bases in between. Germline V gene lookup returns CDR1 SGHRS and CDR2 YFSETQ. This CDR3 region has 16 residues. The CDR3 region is CASSLLGVGVGNEQFF. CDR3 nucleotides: TGCGCCAGCAGCTTGCTTGGGGTAGGGGTGGGCAATGAGCAGTTCTTC. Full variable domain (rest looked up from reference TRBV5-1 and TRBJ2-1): KAGVTQTPRYLIKTRGQQVTLSCSPISGHRSVSWYQQTPGQGLQFLFEYFSETQRNKGNFPGRFSGRQFSNSRSEMNVSTLELGDSALYLCASSLLGVGVGNEQFFGPGTRLTVL.